Listed below are T cell receptor beta chains from one sample, sequenced in a study of OX40 agonist ivuxolimab in advanced cancers. Only in-frame clones appear in the TCRdb table, and some are missing; sequencing was by immunoSEQ multiplex PCR. The data contain 57,000 or so clones, nearly 95% of them singletons. Sequenced material: CD4+ or CD8+ T cells sorted from blood, taken in a trial of the OX40 agonist ivuxolimab. These receptors all come from an adult with an advanced solid tumor such as melanoma, head and neck, liver or kidney cancer. Each CDR3 is given with its conserved first and last residue. Fields, in order: V gene, D gene, CDR3 length, CDR3 protein. D genes are given only for firm matches.

V: TRBV9
D: -
length: 14
CDR3: CASSTERLNNEQFF

V: TRBV6-6
D: -
length: 12
CDR3: CASSYEYNEQFF

V: TRBV4-3
D: -
length: 16
CDR3: CASSQLSDVETDTQYF

V: TRBV7-2
D: -
length: 16
CDR3: CASSPPFGQGNQPQHF

V: TRBV28
D: -
length: 16
CDR3: CASRGLGLAETDTQYF

V: TRBV10-3
D: TRBD2
length: 16
CDR3: CAISPRLAGDSYEQYF

V: TRBV5-6
D: -
length: 12
CDR3: CASSLAPYEQYF

V: TRBV28
D: -
length: 15
CDR3: CASSFRGDRQETQYF

V: TRBV4-3
D: TRBD2
length: 15
CDR3: CASSRTSGPTDTQYF

V: TRBV6-5
D: TRBD1
length: 14
CDR3: CASSYRDRATEAFF

V: TRBV19
D: -
length: 11
CDR3: CASTYNLEAFF

V: TRBV7-9
D: TRBD2
length: 19
CDR3: CASSTAPIAGPSLLYEQYF

V: TRBV28
D: -
length: 13
CDR3: CASTPGRPQPQHF

V: TRBV4-3
D: -
length: 17
CDR3: CASSQGEWWQLQETQYF

V: TRBV5-6
D: -
length: 13
CDR3: CASQGVQNSPLHF

V: TRBV9
D: TRBD2
length: 18
CDR3: CASTTNWGLAGGGDTQYF

V: TRBV27
D: -
length: 13
CDR3: CASSPRRFYGYTF

V: TRBV7-2
D: TRBD2
length: 17
CDR3: CASSLKLAGILGYEQYF

V: TRBV19
D: TRBD2
length: 14
CDR3: CARRTSGTRDEQYF

V: TRBV10-3
D: -
length: 12
CDR3: CAIRTRRDEQYF

V: TRBV6-1
D: -
length: 12
CDR3: CASGDSRVEQYF

V: TRBV19
D: TRBD1
length: 15
CDR3: CASSPYRGLTGELFF

V: TRBV7-6
D: TRBD2
length: 17
CDR3: CASSHFSSGSSYNEQFF

V: TRBV27
D: -
length: 12
CDR3: CASSPGWGTQYF

V: TRBV6-1
D: -
length: 14
CDR3: CASRTRSDRTEAFF

V: TRBV6-1
D: -
length: 14
CDR3: CASRSTLNFPEQYF